Presented here are 17 T cell receptor beta chains from one specimen sequenced in a study of metastatic and nonmetastatic thyroid tumors. Each patient came to thyroid surgery without any prior treatment (of any kind). MiXCR was used by TCRdb to re-call the PCR reads. The data contain some 8,500 clones, under 40% of them singletons. The specimen was tumor tissue. These receptor sequences come from a female donor with papillary thyroid cancer or a benign thyroid nodule (not recorded which). Some clones in this sample may be carry-over from other donors' samples.

The V gene is TRBV28, the J gene TRBJ2-5; TRBD2 matches at 12 bases. Germline lookup yields CDR1 MDHEN and CDR2 SYDVKM. Unmatched junction bases numbered 4, after V lost 3 bases and J lost 11 bases. CDR3 length equals 13 residues. The CDR3 coding sequence is TGTGCCAGCAGTTTGCCTAGCGGGAGGGTTCAGTACTTC. Amino acids: CASSLPSGRVQYF.

The chain employs TRBV30 and TRBJ2-7, with D possibly TRBD1 on 5 matching bases. Trimming cost V 4 bases and J 0 bases, with 19 bases left between them. CDR3 length: 16 amino acids. CDR1 and CDR2 (germline): GTSNPN, SVGIG (reference sequence). The CDR3 is CAWKRKGLRGSYEQYF. The CDR3 coding sequence is TGTGCCTGGAAAAGGAAGGGGCTAAGGGGCTCCTACGAGCAGTACTTC. Full variable domain (rest looked up from reference TRBV30 and TRBJ2-7): SQTIHQWPATLVQPVGSPLSLECTVEGTSNPNLYWYRQAAGRGLQLLFYSVGIGQISSEVPQNLSASRPQDRQFILSSKKLLLSDSGFYLCAWKRKGLRGSYEQYFGPGTRLTVT.

J is TRBJ2-7 and V is TRBV7-8; D possibly corresponds to TRBD2 (5 bases). This CDR3 is built from 14 residues. The V end was cut by 7 bases, the J end by 0 bases, with 13 bases between. Germline CDR1 reads SGHVS; CDR2 reads FQNEAQ. CDR3 amino acids: CASTRGGSSYEQYF. In DNA form, the CDR3 reads TGTGCCAGCACCCGCGGAGGCAGCTCCTACGAGCAGTACTTC.

The rearrangement joins TRBV3-1 to TRBJ1-2; D is possibly TRBD1 (5 bases). Germline V gene data show CDR1 as LGHDT and CDR2 as YNNKEL (reference sequence). Trimming pared 1 base from V and 7 bases from J, leaving 7 bases between. The CDR3 totals 12 residues. The CDR3 DNA reads TGTGCCAGCAGCCAAGCGACAGCTGGCTACACCTTC. As protein: CASSQATAGYTF.

Judged by abundance, this clone is medium-sized (0.01 to 0.1%). The chain joins TRBV30 to TRBJ1-2; D gene ambiguous. In germline, CDR1 is GTSNPN, CDR2 SVGIG (reference sequence). V was trimmed by 4 bases and J by 6 bases, leaving 12 bases between them. The CDR3 loop spans 12 amino acids. Here the CDR3 DNA reads TGTGCCTGGATGTGGGAAACGGATGGCTACACCTTC. Protein: CAWMWETDGYTF. The variable domain in full, completed from reference TRBV30 and TRBJ1-2, reads SQTIHQWPATLVQPVGSPLSLECTVEGTSNPNLYWYRQAAGRGLQLLFYSVGIGQISSEVPQNLSASRPQDRQFILSSKKLLLSDSGFYLCAWMWETDGYTFGSGTRLTVV.

J is TRBJ1-2 and V is TRBV6-1, with D possibly matching TRBD1 (6 bases). Trimming cost V 8 bases and J 8 bases, with 15 bases left between them. There are 12 residues in the CDR3. Germline V lookup: CDR1 MNHNS, CDR2 SASEGT. CDR3 protein: CASFSGAGGYTF. CDR3 nucleotides: TGTGCCAGCTTTTCGGGGGCGGGGGGCTACACCTTC.

On this clone itself: The junction shows a germline mismatch at one end, possibly a read error. The chain joins TRBV10-3 to TRBJ2-1, with D perhaps TRBD2 (6 bases). Germline CDR1 ENHRY, CDR2 SYGVKD. This CDR3 has 18 amino acids. The CDR3, as DNA: TGTGCCATCAGTGATCCACCGGGAGCCGGTAGATCCTGCAATGAGCAGTTCTTC. Encoded protein: CAISDPPGAGRSCNEQFF.

V gene TRBV5-1 combines with J gene TRBJ2-2; possible D gene TRBD2, 5 bases. Germline CDR1 is SGHRS and CDR2 is YFSETQ. The germline V and J ends were trimmed by 3 bases and 4 bases, with 16 bases remaining between them. The CDR3 consists of 16 residues. The CDR3 sequence is CASSSTRGNPTGELFF. CDR3 bases: TGCGCCAGCAGCTCTACTAGAGGGAACCCCACCGGGGAGCTGTTTTTT.

The rearrangement joins TRBV27 to TRBJ1-6, with 7 bases aligning to TRBD1. CDR1 MNHEY and CDR2 SMNVEV come from the germline V gene (reference sequence). Trimming removed 6 bases from V and 0 bases from J; junction bases left unmatched: 11. The CDR3 loop spans 18 amino acids. The CDR3 region has the DNA TGTGCCAGCAGACGGGACAGCCGGGGAGTCTCCTATAATTCACCCCTCCACTTT. It codes for CASRRDSRGVSYNSPLHF.

The rearrangement joins TRBV28 to TRBJ1-2; D call uncertain. CDR3 length: 16 amino acids. Per the germline V gene, CDR1 is MDHEN and CDR2 is SYDVKM. Trimming cost V 5 bases and J 4 bases, with 20 bases left between them. The DNA for the CDR3 is TGTGCCAGCAGTACGGGGTTGGTAGTAACCTCCTATGGCTACACCTTC. It yields the protein CASSTGLVVTSYGYTF.

This clone was seen a few times. This chain links TRBV6-2 or TRBV6-3 with TRBJ2-1; a possible D gene is TRBD1 (6 bases). V lost 2 bases and J 7 bases, leaving 9 bases between the germline ends. Germline CDR1 and CDR2: MNHEY and SVGEGT. This CDR3 has 13 residues. CDR3 amino acids: CASSYDRWNEQFF. DNA for the CDR3: TGTGCCAGCAGTTACGACAGGTGGAATGAGCAGTTCTTC.

The J gene is TRBJ1-1, the V gene TRBV6-1; D might be TRBD1 (6 bases). Germline assignment: CDR1 MNHNS and CDR2 SASEGT. V shed 2 bases and J shed 4 bases, with 8 bases lying between them. This CDR3 spans 13 amino acids. CDR3 in DNA: TGTGCCAGCAGTGAACAGGGGTTCACTGAAGCTTTCTTT. Translating it yields CASSEQGFTEAFF.

The chain carries TRBV9 and TRBJ2-3; 8 nucleotides align to TRBD2. V gave up 3 bases and J gave up 6 bases; unmatched junction bases: 3. The CDR3 has 13 residues. Germline-derived CDR1 and CDR2 are SGDLS and YYNGEE. The CDR3 region is CASSATSADTQYF. The CDR3 nucleotides read TGTGCCAGCAGCGCGACTAGCGCCGATACGCAGTATTTT.

The genes are TRBV11-3 and TRBJ2-2, with unresolved D. This CDR3 is built from 14 residues. The V end lost 0 bases, the J end lost 4 bases, and 6 bases lay between the germline ends. Germline CDR1 is SGHNT and CDR2 is YENEEA. The CDR3 sequence: CASSLEGPTGELFF. The CDR3 nucleotides read TGTGCCAGCAGCTTAGAGGGCCCCACCGGGGAGCTGTTTTTT.

V usage is TRBV28 and J usage is TRBJ1-2; no reliable D call. Per germline, CDR1 MDHEN and CDR2 SYDVKM. The V end was cut by 4 bases, the J end by 4 bases, with 16 bases between. The CDR3 has 15 residues. Here the CDR3 reads CASSSPQRSPYGYTF. The CDR3 DNA follows: TGTGCCAGCAGTTCACCACAGAGGTCTCCCTATGGCTACACCTTC.

Many counts were recorded for this clone. This chain uses TRBV4-2 with TRBJ2-6, with no clear D. The CDR3 runs to 17 residues. Trimming took 0 bases from V and 2 from J, leaving 11 bases between them. Germline V gene sequence: CDR1 LGHNA, CDR2 YNFKEQ. Here the CDR3 reads CASSQDFGATGANVLTF. In DNA, the CDR3 is TGTGCCAGCAGCCAAGATTTTGGCGCTACTGGGGCCAACGTCCTGACTTTC.

The rearrangement uses TRBV20-1 and TRBJ1-2; TRBD1 matches at 10 bases. V trimming: 6 bases; J trimming: 8 bases; junction bases outside the gene matches: 12. The CDR3 length is 14 residues. Germline CDR1 DFQATT, CDR2 SNEGSKA (reference sequence). CDR3 in amino acids: CSAYPGQGFQGYTF. In DNA form, the CDR3 reads TGCAGTGCATATCCGGGACAGGGGTTTCAGGGCTACACCTTC.